This entry describes one T cell receptor (beta chain). Its antigen is not known. The record originates from a study of T-cell memory formation after mild COVID-19. Study conclusions and caveats: Contracting clones localized mainly to CM and EM when CD4+ and mainly to EMRA when CD8+. Clones from the second wave (peaking day 37) had unconfirmed SARS-CoV-2 specificity. Some responding clones appeared in pre-infection memory, suggesting cross-reactive memory joined.

TCRdb redid the calling of the 5' RACE reads with MiXCR, one entry per CDR3 protein. The repertoire consists of around 430,000 distinct CDR3 sequences, with roughly 15% occurring once and the leading ten covering roughly a fifth. The V end was cut by 5 bases, the J end by 2 bases, with 10 bases between. The CDR3 runs to 13 residues. The V and J genes are TRBV12-3 or TRBV12-4 and TRBJ2-7; D remains unclear. The sequenced sample consisted of PBMCs or a T cell subset sorted from them (not recorded which). This clonotype was obtained from a man between 18 and 29 years old who had mild COVID-19 (a few samples of this study predate the infection). Cell type and time point are not known. The CDR3 loop is CASSLRWAYEQYF. The CDR3 DNA sequence: TGTGCCAGCAGTCTAAGGTGGGCCTACGAGCAGTACTTC.